These 26 T cell receptor beta chains share one sample of origin, sequenced in a study of blood T cell repertoires in COVID-19. Clones were sequenced by immunoSEQ multiplex PCR, and TCRdb holds only the in-frame ones, with some missing. The table records a few hundred thousand clones, 70% to 90% of them present only once. The sequencing sample was made of PBMCs or T cells enriched from blood (not recorded which). These TCRs come from a woman between 45 and 65 years old who had been exposed to COVID-19.

V usage is TRBV3-1 (or the pseudogene TRBV3-2) and J usage is TRBJ1-6; 9 bases map to TRBD1. This CDR3 has 17 residues. From germline, CDR1 is LGHDT and CDR2 YNNKEL (reference sequence). V shed 4 bases, J shed 4 bases, and the junction held 8 bases outside the gene matches. CDR3 nucleotides: TGTGCCAGCAGCCCCGCGACAGGGGGAATTTATAATTCACCCCTCCACTTT. It codes for CASSPATGGIYNSPLHF.

This clone was counted a single time. The chain links TRBV11-1 to TRBJ1-3; D unresolved. CDR3 length equals 13 residues. Germline values: CDR1 SGHAT, CDR2 FQDESV (reference sequence). V was cut by 3 bases and J by 1 base, with 4 bases left in between. The DNA of the CDR3 is TGTGCCAGCAGCTTTTCATCTGGAAACACCATATATTTT. It translates to CASSFSSGNTIYF.

This clone has more than one count but fewer than ten. This chain uses TRBV28 with TRBJ1-2, with 9 bases fitting TRBD1. The CDR3 length is 18 residues. Germline CDR1 is MDHEN and CDR2 is SYDVKM. The V segment lost 6 bases and the J segment 6 bases; nucleotides outside the gene matches: 20. The CDR3 DNA reads as TGTGCCAGCAGACCTCAACTCCGGGACAGGGAAAGGATTGATGGCTACACCTTC. Translating it yields CASRPQLRDRERIDGYTF.

The DNA of the CDR3 is TGTGCCAGCAGTTTAGGACTTAATGAAAAACTGTTTTTT. Translating gives CASSLGLNEKLFF. The chain combines TRBV12-3 or TRBV12-4 with TRBJ1-4; D gene unclear. CDR3 length equals 13 residues. V shed 1 base and J shed 4 bases, with 4 bases lying between them.

Worth noting for this clone: A junction end diverges from the germline sequence, so it may reflect a read error. The chain is built from TRBV5-8 and TRBJ1-1, with 8 positions matching TRBD1. In germline, CDR1 is SGHTS, CDR2 YDEGEE. CDR3 length equals 12 residues. The chain's CDR3 is CASSTRQGQSQF. The CDR3 nucleotides are TGTGCCAGCAGCACCCGACAGGGGCAAAGCCAATTT.

The V gene is TRBV5-6, the J gene TRBJ2-3, with 9 bases aligning to TRBD1. The CDR3 length is 15 residues. Per the germline V gene, CDR1 is SGHDT and CDR2 is YYEEEE. The trim removed 1 base at V and 6 bases at J, leaving 6 bases unmatched. The CDR3 loop reads CASSLWTGVADTQYF. The CDR3 DNA reads TGTGCCAGCAGCTTGTGGACAGGGGTAGCGGATACGCAGTATTTT.

This rearrangement joins TRBV15 to TRBJ2-5; TRBD2 aligns across 7 bases. The CDR3 loop spans 15 amino acids. The junction had 7 bases not matched to a gene; V was cut back by 5 bases and J by 1 base. From germline, CDR1 is LNHNV and CDR2 YYDKDF (reference sequence). DNA for the CDR3: TGTGCCACCAGCTGGCGGCCGGGGGGCCAAGAGACCCAGTACTTC. This codes for CATSWRPGGQETQYF. Filled out from reference TRBV15 and TRBJ2-5, the complete variable domain reads DAMVIQNPRYQVTQFGKPVTLSCSQTLNHNVMYWYQQKSSQAPKLLFHYYDKDFNNEADTPDNFQSRRPNTSFCFLDIRSPGLGDTAMYLCATSWRPGGQETQYFGPGTRLLVL.

The chain combines TRBV12-3 or TRBV12-4 with TRBJ2-7, with a possible D match to TRBD1 (6 bases). Trimming shortened V by 6 bases and J by 3 bases, and 12 bases separated the two germline ends. This CDR3 has 13 residues. The CDR3 sequence: CASSQGILYEQYF. The CDR3 DNA reads as TGTGCCAGCAGCCAGGGGATTCTCTACGAGCAGTACTTC.

This chain joins TRBV19 and TRBJ1-5, with D possibly TRBD1 on 5 matching bases. V gave up 9 bases and J gave up 7 bases, with 16 bases separating them. The CDR3 covers 13 residues. Germline V CDR1 and CDR2: LNHDA, SQIVND (reference sequence). The CDR3 sequence is CASGAGGGQPQHF. For the CDR3, the DNA is TGTGCCAGCGGCGCCGGGGGAGGGCAGCCCCAGCATTTT.

The chain has TRBV5-1 and TRBJ1-4, with D uncertain. Germline values: CDR1 SGHRS, CDR2 YFSETQ. Between the trimmed V and J ends, which lost 7 bases and 0 bases, there was a span of 13 bases. The CDR3 extends over 15 amino acids. The CDR3 region has the DNA TGCGCCAGCGCTACCGGGATCTCAACTAATGAAAAACTGTTTTTT. Protein: CASATGISTNEKLFF.

The chain carries TRBV30 and TRBJ1-6, with D hard to call. CDR3 length: 16 residues. Germline-derived CDR1 and CDR2 are GTSNPN and SVGIG (reference sequence). Trimming cost V 2 bases and J 0 bases, with 11 bases left between them. For the CDR3, the DNA is TGTGCCTGGAGTAGAAGGAGAAACTCCTATAATTCACCCCTCCACTTT. Its translation: CAWSRRRNSYNSPLHF.

The genes are TRBV2 and TRBJ2-3, with D maybe TRBD1 (6 bases). V lost 2 bases and J 5 bases, leaving 14 bases between the germline ends. Germline assignment: CDR1 SNHLY and CDR2 FYNNEI. The length of the CDR3 is 15 residues. The CDR3 DNA reads as TGTGCCAGCAGTGAATGGCAGGGGCATGGAGATACGCAGTATTTT. It encodes CASSEWQGHGDTQYF.

The J gene is TRBJ2-1, the V gene TRBV19, with 7 bases that match TRBD2. With V trimmed by 5 bases and J by 4 bases, 5 bases remained unmatched. CDR3 length: 14 amino acids. Germline V CDR1 and CDR2: LNHDA, SQIVND (reference sequence). CDR3 bases: TGTGCCAGTAGTTTCATCGGGGGGTACAATGAGCAGTTCTTC. It is translated as CASSFIGGYNEQFF.

The chain uses TRBV19 and TRBJ2-1, with a tentative D call TRBD2 (5 bases). The germline gives CDR1 LNHDA, CDR2 SQIVND (reference sequence). CDR3 length equals 14 residues. Trimming took off 9 bases at V and 1 base at J, with 13 bases between the two ends. CDR3 bases: TGTGCCAGCCGGACTGGAGGTTCCTACAATGAGCAGTTCTTC. This sequence encodes CASRTGGSYNEQFF. The whole variable domain, remainder taken from reference TRBV19 and TRBJ2-1, is DGGITQSPKYLFRKEGQNVTLSCEQNLNHDAMYWYRQDPGQGLRLIYYSQIVNDFQKGDIAEGYSVSREKKESFPLTVTSAQKNPTAFYLCASRTGGSYNEQFFGPGTRLTVL.

V usage is TRBV14 and J usage is TRBJ2-1, with D perhaps matching TRBD2 (6 bases). Between the trimmed V and J ends, which lost 1 base and 10 bases, there was a span of 11 bases. Per germline, CDR1 SGHDN and CDR2 FVKESK. The CDR3 contains 13 residues. The CDR3 coding sequence is TGTGCCAGCAGCCAAGTGTCCGGGAGCGAGCAGTTCTTC. Translated, it gives CASSQVSGSEQFF.

This clone was seen only once. The rearrangement joins TRBV5-1 to TRBJ1-1, with D possibly TRBD1 on 6 matching bases. This CDR3 region has 17 residues. V lost 0 bases, J lost 3 bases, and 18 bases lay in between. Germline CDR1 is SGHRS and CDR2 is YFSETQ. The CDR3 nucleotides are TGCGCCAGCAGCTTGGAGGGTCCGGGACACCCGTACACTGAAGCTTTCTTT. Encoded protein: CASSLEGPGHPYTEAFF.

CDR3 sequence reads: CSAHDRGRFNEAFF. Written as DNA, the CDR3 is TGCAGCGCCCATGACAGGGGGCGGTTTAATGAAGCTTTCTTT. V usage is TRBV29-1 and J usage is TRBJ1-1; TRBD1 matches 10 bases. CDR1 is SQVTM, CDR2 ANQGSEA, per germline. Trimming took 7 bases from V and 7 from J; bases not matched to a gene: 12. The CDR3 totals 14 residues.

V usage is TRBV7-9 and J usage is TRBJ1-1; D is ambiguous. V lost 7 bases and J lost 6, with 18 bases in between. Germline CDR1 and CDR2: SEHNR and FQNEAQ (reference sequence). The CDR3 loop spans 14 amino acids. CDR3 loop: CASTLGPIVPEAFF. CDR3 coding DNA: TGTGCCAGCACCCTGGGCCCGATAGTCCCTGAAGCTTTCTTT.

The chain is built from TRBV29-1 and TRBJ2-3; 8 bases map to TRBD2. Germline CDR1 is SQVTM and CDR2 is ANQGSEA. The CDR3 contains 13 residues. V shed 5 bases, J shed 5 bases, and the junction held 6 bases outside the gene matches. The CDR3 sequence is CSVLSGGGDTQYF. CDR3 bases: TGCAGCGTTCTTTCGGGGGGGGGAGATACGCAGTATTTT.

This rearrangement joins TRBV12-3 or TRBV12-4 to TRBJ2-7, with 10 positions matching TRBD1. This CDR3 spans 12 amino acids. J gave up 9 bases and V 2 bases, and 1 base lay outside the gene matches. The CDR3 region has the DNA TGTGCCAGCAGTTTATGGACAGGGGGGCAGTACTTC. This sequence encodes CASSLWTGGQYF.

This chain joins TRBV13 and TRBJ2-2; 8 positions agree with TRBD2. With V trimmed by 3 bases and J by 7 bases, 7 bases remained unmatched. The CDR3 spans 15 residues. Germline V gene data show CDR1 as PRHDT and CDR2 as FYEKMQ (reference sequence). CDR3 nucleotides: TGTGCCAGCAGCTTTACGGGACTAGTTTTCGGGGAGCTGTTTTTT. It yields the protein CASSFTGLVFGELFF.

This clone was seen once. The CDR3 DNA reads as TGTGCCAGCAGCCTAAGCAGGGGTCATAACATGAACACTGAAGCTTTCTTT. This codes for CASSLSRGHNMNTEAFF. J is TRBJ1-1 and V is TRBV14, with D maybe TRBD1 (6 bases). The CDR3 loop spans 17 amino acids. V was clipped by 4 bases and J by 0 bases, with 18 bases between them. Germline lookup yields CDR1 SGHDN and CDR2 FVKESK.

The V call is TRBV10-1, the J call TRBJ2-7, with D perhaps TRBD1 (6 bases). CDR1 is WNHNN, CDR2 SYGVQD, per germline (reference sequence). V lost 5 bases, J lost 9 bases, and 17 bases lay in between. The CDR3 sequence is 13 residues long. The CDR3 DNA follows: TGCGCCAGCAGTTTTGGAGATAGGGACATGCAGTACTTC. It is translated as CASSFGDRDMQYF.

This clone has only a few counts. Here the CDR3 reads CASSLTSSSYEQYF. Written as DNA, the CDR3 is TGTGCCAGCAGTCTAACTAGCAGCTCCTACGAGCAGTACTTC. The chain uses TRBV6-5 and TRBJ2-7; TRBD2 might be the D (6 bases). From germline, CDR1 is MNHEY and CDR2 SVGAGI. V lost 5 bases and J 0 bases, leaving 11 bases between the germline ends. The CDR3 consists of 14 residues.

The chain links TRBV27 to TRBJ1-1; weak D call: TRBD1 (6 bases). Germline V gene data show CDR1 as MNHEY and CDR2 as SMNVEV (reference sequence). The CDR3 sequence is 13 residues long. V dropped 5 bases and J dropped 10 bases, with 17 bases sitting between them. CDR3 nucleotides: TGTGCCAGCAGTCGCACCCAGGGGTCGGGAGCTTTCTTT. Protein product: CASSRTQGSGAFF.

The CDR3, as DNA: TGTGCCAGCAGCCCCGACTATGGAACTGAAGCTTTCTTT. Amino acids: CASSPDYGTEAFF. The chain links TRBV2 to TRBJ1-1; D ambiguous. Trimming took off 6 bases at V and 5 bases at J, with 13 bases between the two ends. CDR1 SNHLY and CDR2 FYNNEI come from the germline V gene. The CDR3 length is 13 residues.